These 32 T cell receptor beta chains came from one sample sequenced in a study of cytomegalovirus exposure and HLA in healthy donors. The PCR ran on 60 Vbeta and 13 Jbeta primers. TCRdb's table, derived via immunoSEQ multiplex PCR, lists solely in-frame clones and lacks some. The table lists about 80,000 clones, approximately 65% of them singletons. The sequencing input was PBMCs. These receptors all stem from a male donor in good health and CMV-seropositive.

The chain has TRBV14 and TRBJ2-1, with 8 nucleotides matching TRBD2. Germline CDR1 reads SGHDN; CDR2 reads FVKESK. The trim removed 5 bases at V and 4 bases at J, leaving 7 bases unmatched. The CDR3 covers 15 residues. Written as DNA, the CDR3 is TGTGCCAGCAGCTCGGGGGGGGGTCCGTACAATGAGCAGTTCTTC. It translates to CASSSGGGPYNEQFF.

The gene calls are TRBV5-1 and TRBJ2-1; TRBD2 aligns across 8 bases. In germline, CDR1 is SGHRS, CDR2 YFSETQ. The V gene end was trimmed by 0 bases and the J gene end by 0 bases; junction bases not matched to a gene: 2. This CDR3 spans 16 amino acids. The CDR3 spells CASSLDGGASYNEQFF. CDR3 DNA sequence: TGCGCCAGCAGCTTGGACGGGGGGGCCTCCTACAATGAGCAGTTCTTC.

Points on this clone: The same CDR3 is also encoded by other DNA sequences in this sample. The genes are TRBV6-5 and TRBJ1-1; D is unclear. The V gene's germline CDR1 is MNHEY and CDR2 SVGAGI. The CDR3 consists of 13 residues. Trimming left V 2 bases short and J 1 base short, with 5 bases between. CDR3 in amino acids: CASSYGQNTEAFF. The CDR3 DNA follows: TGTGCCAGCAGTTACGGGCAGAACACTGAAGCTTTCTTT.

This clone appeared a single time. The rearrangement uses TRBV7-9 and TRBJ2-1; 9 bases map to TRBD2. The V and J ends lost 1 base and 2 bases, in that order; junction bases with no gene match: 3. Per germline, CDR1 SEHNR and CDR2 FQNEAQ (reference sequence). There are 16 residues in the CDR3. CDR3 in amino acids: CASSLDRGRAYNEQFF. CDR3 coding DNA: TGTGCCAGCAGCTTAGATCGCGGGAGGGCCTACAATGAGCAGTTCTTC.

V and J are TRBV7-6 and TRBJ2-7, with TRBD1 as a possible D gene (6 bases). V was pared by 5 bases and J by 0 bases, with 14 bases between. Germline CDR1 and CDR2: SGHVS and FNYEAQ. This CDR3 has 15 residues. DNA of the CDR3: TGTGCCAGCAGCCGAGGGGGATCCTCCTCCTACGAGCAGTACTTC. Translated: CASSRGGSSSYEQYF.

J is TRBJ1-6 and V is TRBV27, with 7 bases that match TRBD1. The V gene end was trimmed by 4 bases and the J gene end by 9 bases; junction bases not matched to a gene: 9. The CDR3 length is 15 residues. From germline, CDR1 is MNHEY and CDR2 SMNVEV (reference sequence). In DNA, the CDR3 is TGTGCCAGCAGTTCGGAGCTCAGGGGGGCTTCACCCCTCCACTTT. Amino acid sequence: CASSSELRGASPLHF.

This chain joins TRBV5-1 and TRBJ2-1; 8 positions agree with TRBD2. The CDR3 is 16 amino acids. Trimming cost V 4 bases and J 6 bases; bases outside gene matches: 12. Germline lookup yields CDR1 SGHRS and CDR2 YFSETQ. The CDR3 DNA sequence: TGCGCCAGCAGCCAAGGAGCGGGAGTGGAATCCAATGAGCAGTTCTTC. This encodes CASSQGAGVESNEQFF.

The chain recombines TRBV30 with TRBJ1-5; 7 bases are a match to TRBD1. In germline, CDR1 is GTSNPN, CDR2 SVGIG (reference sequence). V shed 4 bases and J 10 bases; nucleotides not matched to a gene: 10. This CDR3 is 13 amino acids long. The CDR3 reads CAWNDRVGSPQHF. As DNA, the CDR3 is TGTGCCTGGAATGACAGGGTGGGGAGTCCCCAGCATTTT.

This clone has just one count. The rearrangement links TRBV27 to TRBJ1-5, with no clear D. Trimming shortened V by 2 bases and J by 0 bases, and 8 bases separated the two germline ends. The CDR3 loop spans 15 amino acids. Germline V gene lookup returns CDR1 MNHEY and CDR2 SMNVEV (reference sequence). Here the CDR3 reads CASSLVTYSNQPQHF. For the CDR3, the DNA is TGTGCCAGCAGTTTAGTCACTTATAGCAATCAGCCCCAGCATTTT.

V gene TRBV25-1 combines with J gene TRBJ1-5, with D hard to call. This CDR3 spans 14 amino acids. The V gene's germline CDR1 is MGHDK and CDR2 SYGVNS. V was clipped by 4 bases and J by 0 bases, with 7 bases between them. The CDR3 spells CASSGGSSNQPQHF. In DNA, the CDR3 is TGTGCCAGCAGTGGCGGCAGTAGCAATCAGCCCCAGCATTTT. The variable domain in full, completed from reference TRBV25-1 and TRBJ1-5, reads EADIYQTPRYLVIGTGKKITLECSQTMGHDKMYWYQQDPGMELHLIHYSYGVNSTEKGDLSSESTVSRIRTEHFPLTLESARPSHTSQYLCASSGGSSNQPQHFGDGTRLSIL.

The genes are TRBV5-6 and TRBJ2-2; TRBD1 aligns across 9 bases. The CDR3 contains 16 residues. Germline assignment: CDR1 SGHDT and CDR2 YYEEEE. Trimming took 2 bases from V and 4 from J; bases not matched to a gene: 6. This chain's CDR3 is CASSFRDRDVTGELFF. The CDR3, as DNA: TGTGCCAGCAGCTTCCGGGACAGGGATGTCACCGGGGAGCTGTTTTTT.

This clone was seen a single time. The chain has TRBV5-4 and TRBJ2-2; TRBD1 agrees at 9 bases. V shed 5 bases, J shed 7 bases, and the junction held 12 bases outside the gene matches. Germline V gene data show CDR1 as SGHNT and CDR2 as YYREEE (reference sequence). The CDR3 spans 16 residues. The CDR3 DNA reads TGTGCCAGCAGTCCCCCGGCGGGACAGGGAGTCGGGGAGCTGTTTTTT. Translation gives CASSPPAGQGVGELFF.

Remarks on this clone: One junction end disagrees with the germline gene, perhaps due to a read error. The chain has TRBV6-5 and TRBJ1-1; 9 bases fit TRBD1. This CDR3 comprises 15 residues. In germline, CDR1 is MNHEY, CDR2 SVGAGI. The CDR3 here is CPSSNPGQGNTEAFF. CDR3 in DNA: TGTCCCAGCAGTAACCCGGGACAGGGGAACACTGAAGCTTTCTTT.

The chain couples TRBV27 to TRBJ2-7, with D perhaps TRBD1 (5 bases). The V gene lost 5 bases and the J gene lost 3 bases, with 11 bases spanning the gap. The CDR3 spans 13 residues. Germline CDR1 reads MNHEY; CDR2 reads SMNVEV (reference sequence). CDR3 DNA sequence: TGTGCCAGCAGTCTTACAGGAGTCTACGAGCAGTACTTC. Its protein product is CASSLTGVYEQYF.

This clone was detected a few times. CDR3 sequence: CASSNRGGGGSYEQYF. The CDR3 DNA is TGTGCCAGCAGCAACCGAGGGGGGGGAGGCTCTTACGAGCAGTACTTC. The genes are TRBV7-2 and TRBJ2-7; TRBD2 might be the D (7 bases). The CDR3 covers 16 residues. The V end was cut by 5 bases, the J end by 4 bases, with 21 bases between. CDR1 and CDR2 (germline): SGHTA, FQGNSA.

The rearrangement uses TRBV29-1 and TRBJ1-5; D gene uncertain. The germline V gene encodes CDR1 SQVTM and CDR2 ANQGSEA. The CDR3 sequence is 12 residues long. The V end was cut by 6 bases, the J end by 9 bases, with 15 bases between. CDR3 DNA: TGCAGCGTCGCTGGCACCCCGGGGCCCCAGCATTTT. Protein: CSVAGTPGPQHF.

The J gene is TRBJ1-2, the V gene TRBV28; TRBD1 matches at 8 bases. The V segment lost 3 bases and the J segment 6 bases; nucleotides outside the gene matches: 18. The CDR3 loop spans 18 amino acids. CDR1 MDHEN and CDR2 SYDVKM come from the germline V gene. The chain's CDR3 is CASSFLPRTGHNYHGYTF. Written as DNA, the CDR3 is TGTGCCAGCAGTTTCCTCCCCCGGACAGGGCACAACTACCATGGCTACACCTTC.

The rearrangement uses TRBV7-2 and TRBJ1-4; TRBD1 matches 7 bases. Looked up from germline, CDR1 is SGHTA and CDR2 is FQGNSA. Germline trimming cut 5 bases from V and 4 bases from J; bases unmatched to any gene: 7. This CDR3 is 15 amino acids long. This chain's CDR3 is CASSPRQGYNEKLFF. As DNA, the CDR3 is TGTGCCAGCAGCCCCAGACAGGGCTATAATGAAAAACTGTTTTTT. The whole variable domain, filled in from reference TRBV7-2 and TRBJ1-4, reads GAGVSQSPSNKVTEKGKDVELRCDPISGHTALYWYRQSLGQGLEFLIYFQGNSAPDKSGLPSDRFSAERTGGSVSTLTIQRTQQEDSAVYLCASSPRQGYNEKLFFGSGTQLSVL.

The chain couples TRBV11-2 to TRBJ2-2; the match to TRBD1 covers 9 bases. The CDR3 extends over 15 amino acids. The junction had 4 bases not matched to a gene; V was cut back by 5 bases and J by 3 bases. Germline assignment: CDR1 SGHAT and CDR2 FQNNGV. CDR3 residues: CASSLGQGDTGELFF. The CDR3 DNA sequence: TGTGCCAGCAGCCTGGGACAGGGAGACACCGGGGAGCTGTTTTTT.

V and J are TRBV2 and TRBJ1-5; D is uncertain. The CDR3 extends over 11 amino acids. CDR1 and CDR2 (germline): SNHLY, FYNNEI. Trimming shortened V by 8 bases and J by 2 bases, and 4 bases separated the two germline ends. CDR3 protein: CASGGNQPQHF. The DNA for the CDR3 is TGTGCCAGCGGAGGCAATCAGCCCCAGCATTTT.

The J gene is TRBJ1-2, the V gene TRBV28; unclear D gene. Trimming shortened V by 6 bases and J by 4 bases, and 9 bases separated the two germline ends. Germline CDR1 and CDR2: MDHEN and SYDVKM. CDR3 size: 12 residues. CDR3 amino acids: CASSSGSYGYTF. As DNA, the CDR3 is TGTGCCAGCAGCAGTGGGAGCTATGGCTACACCTTC.

This clone showed up just a few times. This chain joins TRBV7-2 and TRBJ1-1; TRBD1 is a possible D gene (6 bases). In germline, CDR1 is SGHTA, CDR2 FQGNSA. Trimming left V 1 base short and J 5 bases short, with 17 bases between. The CDR3 extends over 16 amino acids. Here the CDR3 reads CASSLVTGQGDTEAFF. In nucleotides, the CDR3 is TGTGCCAGCAGCTTAGTCACGGGACAAGGCGATACTGAAGCTTTCTTT.

This chain uses TRBV28 with TRBJ2-5; possibly TRBD1 for D (6 bases). Germline CDR1 is MDHEN and CDR2 is SYDVKM. This CDR3 has 15 residues. V lost 2 bases, J lost 1 base, and 11 bases lay in between. DNA for the CDR3: TGTGCCAGCAGTTTAGGACAGACTCTCCAAGAGACCCAGTACTTC. It encodes CASSLGQTLQETQYF.

Comments on this clone: The sample carries other DNA sequences with the same CDR3. CDR3 amino acids: CASSLLGGNTEAFF. In nucleotides, the CDR3 is TGTGCCAGCAGCTTGTTGGGGGGAAACACTGAAGCTTTCTTT. The chain uses TRBV7-3 and TRBJ1-1, with a weak D call TRBD1 (5 bases). Between the trimmed V and J ends, which lost 3 bases and 2 bases, there was a span of 10 bases. The CDR3 extends over 14 amino acids. CDR1 is SGHTA, CDR2 FQGTGA, per germline. Looking up the rest from reference TRBV7-3 and TRBJ1-1 gives the full variable domain: GAGVSQTPSNKVTEKGKYVELRCDPISGHTALYWYRQSLGQGPEFLIYFQGTGAADDSGLPNDRFFAVRPEGSVSTLKIQRTERGDSAVYLCASSLLGGNTEAFFGQGTRLTVV.

The rearrangement uses TRBV7-3 and TRBJ2-1; 7 nucleotides line up with TRBD2. This CDR3 has 13 amino acids. The V and J ends lost 8 bases and 6 bases, in that order; junction bases with no gene match: 7. The germline V gene has CDR1 SGHTA and CDR2 FQGTGA. Here the CDR3 DNA reads TGTGCCAGCGCCCGGGACTACCTCAATGAGCAGTTCTTC. This codes for CASARDYLNEQFF.

The chain combines TRBV14 with TRBJ2-2; tentatively, D is TRBD2 (6 bases). The CDR3 is 15 amino acids. CDR1 is SGHDN, CDR2 FVKESK, per germline. V was cut by 5 bases and J by 6 bases, with 16 bases left in between. CDR3 protein: CASSARREWAGELFF. DNA of the CDR3: TGTGCCAGCAGCGCCCGACGGGAGTGGGCCGGGGAGCTGTTTTTT.

The V and J genes are TRBV7-9 and TRBJ1-1; 10 nucleotides line up with TRBD1. The CDR3 is 15 amino acids. Germline CDR1 reads SEHNR; CDR2 reads FQNEAQ (reference sequence). Trimming removed 10 bases from V and 0 bases from J; junction bases left unmatched: 8. The CDR3 DNA follows: TGTGCCACCTGGGGACAGGGGATAGTGAACACTGAAGCTTTCTTT. It encodes CATWGQGIVNTEAFF.

The DNA of the CDR3 is TGTGCCAGCAGCCTTCGACTAGCGGGGGGGATCGGGGAGCTGTTTTTT. It translates to CASSLRLAGGIGELFF. V gene TRBV4-2 combines with J gene TRBJ2-2; TRBD2 aligns across 14 bases. V was clipped by 4 bases and J by 7 bases; unmatched bases: 5. The germline CDR1 and CDR2 sequences are LGHNA and YNFKEQ. The CDR3 is made up of 16 amino acids.

The J gene is TRBJ2-2, the V gene TRBV6-1, with 7 bases that match TRBD1. This CDR3 spans 16 amino acids. V trimming: 4 bases; J trimming: 0 bases; junction bases outside the gene matches: 5. The germline gives CDR1 MNHNS, CDR2 SASEGT. In DNA form, the CDR3 reads TGTGCCAGCAGTGCAAGACAGGGATCGAACACCGGGGAGCTGTTTTTT. Translated: CASSARQGSNTGELFF.

The chain joins TRBV11-1 to TRBJ2-3, with 9 bases identical to TRBD2. J lost 4 bases, V lost 7 bases, and 9 bases had no gene match. Per the germline V gene, CDR1 is SGHAT and CDR2 is FQDESV (reference sequence). The CDR3 loop spans 15 amino acids. CDR3 protein: CASTPSPSGADTQYF. For the CDR3, the DNA is TGTGCCAGCACCCCTTCACCTAGCGGGGCAGATACGCAGTATTTT.

In its sample, this clone was seen once. The V call is TRBV7-9, the J call TRBJ2-5; D ambiguous. This CDR3 comprises 13 residues. Trimming left V 5 bases short and J 5 bases short, with 12 bases between. Germline V gene lookup returns CDR1 SEHNR and CDR2 FQNEAQ (reference sequence). The DNA for the CDR3 is TGTGCCAGCAGCCCCAACTCACGGGAGACCCAGTACTTC. Translating it yields CASSPNSRETQYF.

This clone was observed a handful of times. This chain connects TRBV18 to TRBJ2-4, with D possibly matching TRBD1 (6 bases). V was shortened by 2 bases and J by 11 bases, with 16 bases between the two germline ends. Germline lookup yields CDR1 KGHSH and CDR2 LQKENI. The length of the CDR3 is 14 residues. In nucleotides, the CDR3 is TGTGCCAGCTCACCAAGTTCGAGACAGGATTTTCAGTACTTC. Translated: CASSPSSRQDFQYF.